At least ten counts were recorded for the clone carrying this T cell receptor (beta chain). The antigen is undetermined. This sample's time point: sample taken at primary tumor resection. The cohort: under 80 early-stage, untreated non-small cell lung cancer patients. Whole RNA, isolated from tumor, nontumor lung or frozen PBMC, was sequenced without prior sorting. This record belongs to a study of spatial heterogeneity in lung cancer. Study-wide points: Tumor mutation counts were tracked by expanded intratumoral alpha and beta TCR counts.

The ends were cut back, 6 bases at V and 3 bases at J, with 20 bases in the middle. The CDR3 is made up of 15 amino acids. Germline-derived CDR1 and CDR2 are SQVTM and ANQGSEA. From the 5' RACE reads, TCRdb called clonotypes with MiXCR, one entry per CDR3 protein. The sample carries some 97,000 distinct CDR3 sequences, roughly 4.5% recorded once. The gene calls are TRBV29-1 and TRBJ2-5; D perhaps matches TRBD2 (6 bases). The clonotype was recovered from a male donor with early-stage non-small cell lung cancer. The material was lung tumor tissue, obtained at surgery. CDR3 in DNA: TGCAGCGTAAAGGACCGGGTCGGCGGGGAAGAGACCCAGTACTTC. Protein: CSVKDRVGGEETQYF.